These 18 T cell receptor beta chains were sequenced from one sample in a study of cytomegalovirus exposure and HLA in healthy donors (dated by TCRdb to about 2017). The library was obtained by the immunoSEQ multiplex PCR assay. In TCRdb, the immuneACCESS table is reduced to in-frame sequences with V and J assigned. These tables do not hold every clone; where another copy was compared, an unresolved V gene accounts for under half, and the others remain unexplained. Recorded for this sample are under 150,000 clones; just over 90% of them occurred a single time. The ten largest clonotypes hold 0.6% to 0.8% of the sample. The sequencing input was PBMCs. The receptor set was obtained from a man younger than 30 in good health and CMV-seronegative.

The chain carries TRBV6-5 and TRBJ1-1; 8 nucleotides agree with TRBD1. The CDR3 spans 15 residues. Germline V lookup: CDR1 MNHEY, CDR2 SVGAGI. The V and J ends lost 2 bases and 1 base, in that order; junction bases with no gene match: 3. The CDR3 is CASSYTGGTNTEAFF. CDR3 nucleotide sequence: TGTGCCAGCAGTTACACAGGGGGTACGAACACTGAAGCTTTCTTT.

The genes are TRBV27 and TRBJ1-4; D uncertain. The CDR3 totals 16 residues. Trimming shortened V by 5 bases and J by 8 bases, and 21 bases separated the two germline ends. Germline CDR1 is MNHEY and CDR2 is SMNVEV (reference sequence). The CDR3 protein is CASSLPTQRPYEKLFF. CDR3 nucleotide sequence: TGTGCCAGCAGTCTCCCAACCCAGCGGCCATACGAAAAACTGTTTTTT.

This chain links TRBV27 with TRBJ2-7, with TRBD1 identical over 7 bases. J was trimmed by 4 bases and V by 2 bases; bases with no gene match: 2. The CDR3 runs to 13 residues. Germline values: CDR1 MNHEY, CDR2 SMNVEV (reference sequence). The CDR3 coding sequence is TGTGCCAGCAGTTTAGGGACAGCTTACGAGCAGTACTTC. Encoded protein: CASSLGTAYEQYF.

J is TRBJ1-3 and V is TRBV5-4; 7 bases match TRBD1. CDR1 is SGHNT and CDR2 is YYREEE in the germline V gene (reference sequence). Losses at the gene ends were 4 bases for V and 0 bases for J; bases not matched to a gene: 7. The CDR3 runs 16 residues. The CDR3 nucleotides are TGTGCCAGCAGCCCGGGACAGAGCTCCTCTGGAAACACCATATATTTT. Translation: CASSPGQSSSGNTIYF.

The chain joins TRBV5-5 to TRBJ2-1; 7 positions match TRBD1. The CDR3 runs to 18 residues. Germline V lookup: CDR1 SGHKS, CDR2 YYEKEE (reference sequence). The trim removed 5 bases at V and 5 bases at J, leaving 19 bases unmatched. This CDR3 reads CASRPTGFDSDQNNEQFF. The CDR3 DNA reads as TGTGCCAGCAGACCGACAGGGTTTGATTCGGATCAGAACAATGAGCAGTTCTTC.

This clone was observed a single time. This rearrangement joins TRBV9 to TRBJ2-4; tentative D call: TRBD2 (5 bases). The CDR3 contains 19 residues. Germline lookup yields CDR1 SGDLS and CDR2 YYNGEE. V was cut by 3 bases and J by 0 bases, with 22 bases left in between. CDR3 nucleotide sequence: TGTGCCAGCAGCGAACCCCGGGGAGCGATTGGTGGAGCCAAAAACATTCAGTACTTC. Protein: CASSEPRGAIGGAKNIQYF. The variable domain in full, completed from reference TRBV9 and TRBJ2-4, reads DSGVTQTPKHLITATGQRVTLRCSPRSGDLSVYWYQQSLDQGLQFLIQYYNGEERAKGNILERFSAQQFPDLHSELNLSSLELGDSALYFCASSEPRGAIGGAKNIQYFGAGTRLSVL.

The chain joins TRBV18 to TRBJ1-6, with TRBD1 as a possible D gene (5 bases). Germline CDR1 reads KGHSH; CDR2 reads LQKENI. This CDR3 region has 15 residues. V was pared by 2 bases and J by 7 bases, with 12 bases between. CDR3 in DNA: TGTGCCAGCTCACCAATTACAGGCCGGAATTCACCCCTCCACTTT. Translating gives CASSPITGRNSPLHF.

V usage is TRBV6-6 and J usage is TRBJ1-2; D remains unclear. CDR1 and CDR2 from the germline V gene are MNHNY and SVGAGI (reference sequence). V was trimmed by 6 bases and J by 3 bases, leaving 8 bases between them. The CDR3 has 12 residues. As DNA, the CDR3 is TGTGCCAGCAGCTACGAGGACTATGGCTACACCTTC. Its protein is CASSYEDYGYTF.

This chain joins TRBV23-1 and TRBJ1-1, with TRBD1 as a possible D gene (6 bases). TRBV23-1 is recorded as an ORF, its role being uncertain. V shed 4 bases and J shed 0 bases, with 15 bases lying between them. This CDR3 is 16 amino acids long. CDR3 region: CASSPGHSFLNTEAFF. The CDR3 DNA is TGCGCCAGCAGTCCGGGACACTCCTTCTTGAACACTGAAGCTTTCTTT.

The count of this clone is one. The DNA of the CDR3 is TGTGCCAGCAGCACAGGGACCCAGGGCAACACCATATATTTT. Amino acids: CASSTGTQGNTIYF. This rearrangement joins TRBV7-9 to TRBJ1-3; D may be TRBD1 (6 bases). Trimming cost V 5 bases and J 7 bases, with 15 bases left between them. CDR3 length equals 14 residues. Germline V gene sequence: CDR1 SEHNR, CDR2 FQNEAQ (reference sequence).

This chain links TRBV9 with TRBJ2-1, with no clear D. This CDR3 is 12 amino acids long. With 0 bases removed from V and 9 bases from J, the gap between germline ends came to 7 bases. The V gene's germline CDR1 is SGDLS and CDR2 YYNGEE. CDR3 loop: CASSVGRGEQFF. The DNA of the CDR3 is TGTGCCAGCAGCGTAGGACGAGGTGAGCAGTTCTTC.

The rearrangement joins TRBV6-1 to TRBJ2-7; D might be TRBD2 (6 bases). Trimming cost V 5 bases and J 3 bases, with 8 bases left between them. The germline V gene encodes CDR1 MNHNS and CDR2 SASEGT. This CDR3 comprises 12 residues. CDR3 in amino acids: CASSSGSYEQYV. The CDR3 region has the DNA TGTGCCAGCAGTTCCGGGAGCTACGAGCAGTACGTC.

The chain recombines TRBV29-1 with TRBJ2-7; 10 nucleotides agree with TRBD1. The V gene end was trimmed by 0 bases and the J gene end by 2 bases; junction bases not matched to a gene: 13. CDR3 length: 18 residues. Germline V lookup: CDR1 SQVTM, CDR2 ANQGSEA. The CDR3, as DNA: TGCAGCGTTGAAGATCGTCTAGGAGGACAGGGGGTGCCCTACGAGCAGTACTTC. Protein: CSVEDRLGGQGVPYEQYF.

CDR3 protein: CASRKGRLAGDNEQFF. In nucleotides, the CDR3 is TGTGCCAGTAGAAAGGGTAGACTAGCGGGAGACAATGAGCAGTTCTTC. This chain connects TRBV19 to TRBJ2-1; 12 bases match TRBD2. Trimming cost V 6 bases and J 5 bases; bases outside gene matches: 8. Germline CDR1 is LNHDA and CDR2 is SQIVND (reference sequence). CDR3 length: 16 amino acids.

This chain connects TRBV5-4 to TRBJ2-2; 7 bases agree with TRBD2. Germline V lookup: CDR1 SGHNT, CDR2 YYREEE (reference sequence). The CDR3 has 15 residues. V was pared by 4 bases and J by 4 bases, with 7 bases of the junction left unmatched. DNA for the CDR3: TGTGCCAGCAGCCCCGGACTAGGTAGCACCGGGGAGCTGTTTTTT. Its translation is CASSPGLGSTGELFF.

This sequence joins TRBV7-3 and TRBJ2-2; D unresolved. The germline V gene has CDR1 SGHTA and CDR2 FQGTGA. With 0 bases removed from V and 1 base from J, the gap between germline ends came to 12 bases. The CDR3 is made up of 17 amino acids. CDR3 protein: CASSLTRTIGNTGELFF. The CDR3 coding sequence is TGTGCCAGCAGCTTAACCCGAACTATCGGGAACACCGGGGAGCTGTTTTTT. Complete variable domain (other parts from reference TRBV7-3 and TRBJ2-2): GAGVSQTPSNKVTEKGKYVELRCDPISGHTALYWYRQSLGQGPEFLIYFQGTGAADDSGLPNDRFFAVRPEGSVSTLKIQRTERGDSAVYLCASSLTRTIGNTGELFFGEGSRLTVL.

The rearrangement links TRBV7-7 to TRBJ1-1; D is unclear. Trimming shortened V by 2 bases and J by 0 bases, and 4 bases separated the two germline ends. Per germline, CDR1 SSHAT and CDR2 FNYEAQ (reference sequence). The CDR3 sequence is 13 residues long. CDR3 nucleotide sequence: TGTGCCAGCAGCTTACATCTGAACACTGAAGCTTTCTTT. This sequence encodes CASSLHLNTEAFF.

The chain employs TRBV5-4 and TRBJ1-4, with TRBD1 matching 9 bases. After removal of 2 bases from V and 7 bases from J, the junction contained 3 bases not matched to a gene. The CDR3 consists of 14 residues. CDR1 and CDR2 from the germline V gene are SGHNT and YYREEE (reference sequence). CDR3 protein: CASSFGTGFEKLFF. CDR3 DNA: TGTGCCAGCAGCTTCGGGACAGGGTTTGAAAAACTGTTTTTT. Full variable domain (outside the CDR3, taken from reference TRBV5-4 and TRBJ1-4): ETGVTQSPTHLIKTRGQQVTLRCSSQSGHNTVSWYQQALGQGPQFIFQYYREEENGRGNFPPRFSGLQFPNYSSELNVNALELDDSALYLCASSFGTGFEKLFFGSGTQLSVL.